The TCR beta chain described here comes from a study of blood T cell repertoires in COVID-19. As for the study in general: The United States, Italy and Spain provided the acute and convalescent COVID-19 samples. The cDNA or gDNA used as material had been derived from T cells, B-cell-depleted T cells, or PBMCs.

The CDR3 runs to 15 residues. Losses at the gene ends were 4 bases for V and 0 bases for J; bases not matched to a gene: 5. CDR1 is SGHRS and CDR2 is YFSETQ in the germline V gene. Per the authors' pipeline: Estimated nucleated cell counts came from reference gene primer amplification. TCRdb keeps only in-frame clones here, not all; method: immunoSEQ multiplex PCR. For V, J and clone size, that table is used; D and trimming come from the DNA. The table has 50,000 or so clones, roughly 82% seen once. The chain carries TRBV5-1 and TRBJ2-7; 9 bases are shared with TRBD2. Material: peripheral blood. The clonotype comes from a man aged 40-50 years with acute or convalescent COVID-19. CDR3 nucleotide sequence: TGCGCCAGCAGCATTAGCGGGGGTCTCTCCTACGAGCAGTACTTC. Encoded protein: CASSISGGLSYEQYF.